A single sample is the source of the 23 T cell receptor beta chains below, sequenced in a study of human T cells and chemical hapten exposure. As to time point: patch test 2, 6 weeks after DPC sensitization. Treatment specified: therapeutic diphenylcyclopropenone sensitization with weekly scalp DPC. The template was total RNA from unfractionated whole blood. TCRdb used MiXCR to reprocess the RACE reads, holding one entry per CDR3 protein. The sample contains 35,000 to 45,000 distinct CDR3 sequences, approximately 9.7% of which appear only once. Specimen: whole blood, collected in connection with sensitization to the hapten diphenylcyclopropenone (DPC). These receptors came from a woman in her thirties with alopecia areata. Some clones in this sample may be carry-over from other donors' samples.

This clonotype showed up just a few times. The rearrangement links TRBV11-2 to TRBJ2-3, with TRBD2 matching 7 bases. The CDR3 is 16 amino acids. Trimming removed 2 bases from V and 1 base from J; junction bases left unmatched: 6. Germline V lookup: CDR1 SGHAT, CDR2 FQNNGV. The CDR3, as DNA: TGTGCCAGCAGCTTATTTCAGGCGGGGGGCACAGATACGCAGTATTTT. Its translation: CASSLFQAGGTDTQYF. Variable domain in full (rest from reference TRBV11-2 and TRBJ2-3): EAGVAQSPRYKIIEKRQSVAFWCNPISGHATLYWYQQILGQGPKLLIQFQNNGVVDDSQLPKDRFSAERLKGVDSTLKIQPAKLEDSAVYLCASSLFQAGGTDTQYFGPGTRLTVL.

This clonotype was recorded at least ten times. The chain links TRBV11-2 to TRBJ2-5; D uncertain. V was cut by 2 bases and J by 0 bases, with 7 bases left in between. CDR3 size: 14 residues. In germline, CDR1 is SGHAT, CDR2 FQNNGV. The CDR3, as DNA: TGTGCCAGCAGCTTAAACGCGTACCAAGAGACCCAGTACTTC. It codes for CASSLNAYQETQYF.

This clonotype was observed many times. J is TRBJ1-5 and V is TRBV24-1; 7 nucleotides match TRBD1. V was pared by 5 bases and J by 7 bases, with 7 bases of the junction left unmatched. CDR3 size: 14 residues. Germline V gives CDR1 KGHDR, CDR2 SFDVKD. In DNA, the CDR3 is TGTGCCACCAGTGGAGACAGGGCTGGACAGCCCCAGCATTTT. Residues: CATSGDRAGQPQHF.

This clonotype showed up just a few times. The chain recombines TRBV28 with TRBJ1-4, with a tentative D call TRBD1 (5 bases). Per germline, CDR1 MDHEN and CDR2 SYDVKM. The V end lost 2 bases, the J end lost 8 bases, and 12 bases lay between the germline ends. CDR3 length: 14 amino acids. This CDR3 is CASSLGGMQEKLFF. CDR3 nucleotide sequence: TGTGCCAGCAGTTTAGGGGGGATGCAGGAAAAACTGTTTTTT.

Written as DNA, the CDR3 is TGTGCCAGTAGTGAACAGGGGATGGGAAATTCACCCCTCCACTTT. This sequence encodes CASSEQGMGNSPLHF. The chain uses TRBV19 and TRBJ1-6, with 7 bases that match TRBD1. The V gene's germline CDR1 is LNHDA and CDR2 SQIVND (reference sequence). Trimming removed 5 bases from V and 7 bases from J; junction bases left unmatched: 8. The CDR3 has 15 residues.

This chain links TRBV25-1 with TRBJ2-7; D gene uncertain. Germline CDR1 and CDR2: MGHDK and SYGVNS. The CDR3 loop spans 13 amino acids. Between the trimmed V and J ends, which lost 8 bases and 3 bases, there was a span of 14 bases. The DNA for the CDR3 is TGTGCCAGCTGTTTCAATAACTGCTACGAGCAGTACTTC. It specifies CASCFNNCYEQYF.

This clonotype was seen ten or more times. J is TRBJ2-2 and V is TRBV6-1; 11 nucleotides match TRBD2. From germline, CDR1 is MNHNS and CDR2 SASEGT. The CDR3 sequence is 16 residues long. V trimming: 5 bases; J trimming: 4 bases; junction bases outside the gene matches: 6. Here the CDR3 DNA reads TGTGCCAGCAGTCTTGTGCTAGCGGGGGGCACCGGGGAGCTGTTTTTT. Amino acids: CASSLVLAGGTGELFF.

This clonotype was observed a few times. The chain uses TRBV5-1 and TRBJ2-3; D may be TRBD2 (7 bases). The germline CDR1 and CDR2 sequences are SGHRS and YFSETQ. With 0 bases removed from V and 4 bases from J, the gap between germline ends came to 15 bases. CDR3 length equals 16 residues. The DNA of the CDR3 is TGCGCCAGCAGCTTGGATTCCAGGGGAGGGGCAGATACGCAGTATTTT. Amino acids: CASSLDSRGGADTQYF. Full variable domain (missing parts from reference TRBV5-1 and TRBJ2-3): KAGVTQTPRYLIKTRGQQVTLSCSPISGHRSVSWYQQTPGQGLQFLFEYFSETQRNKGNFPGRFSGRQFSNSRSEMNVSTLELGDSALYLCASSLDSRGGADTQYFGPGTRLTVL.

This clonotype has only a few counts. The rearrangement uses TRBV10-3 and TRBJ1-2; D might be TRBD1 (6 bases). The CDR3 is made up of 15 amino acids. Per germline, CDR1 ENHRY and CDR2 SYGVKD. Deletions cut 3 bases from V and 6 bases from J, with 17 bases between. CDR3 coding DNA: TGTGCCATCAGTGACCCTTACAGGGCTGAGGATGGCTACACCTTC. Translated, it gives CAISDPYRAEDGYTF.

This clonotype has just a few counts. This sequence joins TRBV9 and TRBJ1-2, with no clear D. Trimming left V 0 bases short and J 4 bases short, with 7 bases between. The length of the CDR3 is 13 residues. Germline V CDR1 and CDR2: SGDLS, YYNGEE. The CDR3 DNA sequence: TGTGCCAGCAGCGTAGAAAATTTCTATGGCTACACCTTC. Its protein product is CASSVENFYGYTF.

This clonotype was counted ten times or more. This chain uses TRBV20-1 with TRBJ1-1, with TRBD1 identical over 9 bases. Germline CDR1 and CDR2: DFQATT and SNEGSKA (reference sequence). The length of the CDR3 is 14 residues. J was trimmed by 5 bases and V by 5 bases; bases with no gene match: 9. The CDR3 coding sequence is TGCAGTGCTCCTACGGACAGGGGAGGGACTGAAGCTTTCTTT. Translated: CSAPTDRGGTEAFF.

This clonotype is a singleton in its sample. J is TRBJ2-1 and V is TRBV5-6, with D perhaps TRBD1 or TRBD2 (5 bases each). V lost 6 bases to trimming and J lost 1 base, with 17 bases between them. CDR1 and CDR2 (germline): SGHDT, YYEEEE. The CDR3 has 16 amino acids. CDR3 sequence reads: CASILPGLGSYNEQFF. CDR3 nucleotides: TGTGCCAGCATCCTCCCGGGGCTGGGGTCCTACAATGAGCAGTTCTTC.

This clonotype was recorded a few times. The CDR3 sequence is CATQSGGTSDTQYF. The CDR3 DNA sequence: TGTGCCACCCAGAGCGGGGGGACCTCAGATACGCAGTATTTT. V gene TRBV19 combines with J gene TRBJ2-3; 9 bases line up with TRBD2. After removal of 10 bases from V and 4 bases from J, the junction contained 9 bases not matched to a gene. Germline lookup yields CDR1 LNHDA and CDR2 SQIVND (reference sequence). The CDR3 extends over 14 amino acids. Supplemented by reference TRBV19 and TRBJ2-3, the full variable domain reads DGGITQSPKYLFRKEGQNVTLSCEQNLNHDAMYWYRQDPGQGLRLIYYSQIVNDFQKGDIAEGYSVSREKKESFPLTVTSAQKNPTAFYLCATQSGGTSDTQYFGPGTRLTVL.

This clonotype has just a few counts. An end of the junction differs from the germline gene, which may be a read error. The gene calls are TRBV29-1 and TRBJ2-3; no clear D gene. Germline V gene data show CDR1 as SQVTM and CDR2 as ANQGSEA. CDR3 length: 12 residues. CDR3 sequence: CSVEVIPPTQYF. CDR3 bases: TGCAGCGTCGAAGTGATCCCCCCTACGCAGTATTTT.

This clonotype was detected only a few times. The chain combines TRBV24-1 with TRBJ2-3; 10 bases line up with TRBD1. The CDR3 totals 14 residues. V dropped 7 bases and J dropped 3; count of bases not matched to a gene: 3. From germline, CDR1 is KGHDR and CDR2 SFDVKD. The CDR3 spells CATSGQGVTDTQYF. The CDR3 DNA is TGTGCCACCAGCGGACAGGGGGTAACAGATACGCAGTATTTT.

This clonotype has only a few counts. The chain links TRBV5-1 to TRBJ2-1, with D perhaps matching TRBD1 or TRBD2 (5 bases each). Germline assignment: CDR1 SGHRS and CDR2 YFSETQ. The length of the CDR3 is 13 residues. The V gene lost 3 bases and the J gene lost 5 bases, with 9 bases spanning the gap. CDR3 amino acids: CASSSRENNEQFF. The CDR3 nucleotides are TGCGCCAGCAGCTCCAGGGAGAACAATGAGCAGTTCTTC.

In this sample, this clonotype turned up many times. The chain joins TRBV6-5 to TRBJ1-2, with D hard to call. The germline gives CDR1 MNHEY, CDR2 SVGAGI. V dropped 2 bases and J dropped 7 bases, with 14 bases sitting between them. The length of the CDR3 is 14 residues. The CDR3 DNA follows: TGTGCCAGCAGTTACGGGAGTTCATCGGGTGGCTACACCTTC. Protein product: CASSYGSSSGGYTF.

The rearrangement uses TRBV4-3 and TRBJ2-7; 9 bases match TRBD1. V shed 3 bases, J shed 3 bases, and the junction held 6 bases outside the gene matches. Germline values: CDR1 LGHNA, CDR2 YSLEER. The CDR3 has 15 residues. The CDR3 sequence: CASSQGGTGFYEQYF. The CDR3 DNA reads TGCGCCAGCAGCCAGGGGGGGACAGGGTTCTACGAGCAGTACTTC.

The rearrangement uses TRBV27 and TRBJ1-1, with 7 positions matching TRBD1. J lost 0 bases, V lost 5 bases, and 3 bases had no gene match. The CDR3 is 14 residues long. CDR1 MNHEY and CDR2 SMNVEV come from the germline V gene (reference sequence). This chain's CDR3 is CASSLTGLNTEAFF. The CDR3 DNA reads as TGTGCCAGCAGTCTGACAGGGTTGAACACTGAAGCTTTCTTT.

This clonotype was detected only a few times. The chain links TRBV6-2 or TRBV6-3 to TRBJ1-5; D not certain. The CDR3 runs to 12 residues. Germline loops: CDR1 MNHEY, CDR2 SVGEGT. The ends were cut back, 6 bases at V and 4 bases at J, with 7 bases in the middle. The DNA of the CDR3 is TGTGCCAGCAGCCCCCGGAATCAGCCCCAGCATTTT. Its translation is CASSPRNQPQHF.

This clonotype was recorded at least ten times. This chain uses TRBV5-1 with TRBJ1-1, with D possibly TRBD1 on 5 matching bases. The germline CDR1 and CDR2 sequences are SGHRS and YFSETQ. This CDR3 contains 15 residues. The V end was cut by 3 bases, the J end by 2 bases, with 14 bases between. DNA of the CDR3: TGCGCCAGCAGCTCGTCCGGGGGATTTAACACTGAAGCTTTCTTT. It specifies CASSSSGGFNTEAFF.

This clonotype has at least ten counts. The chain couples TRBV20-1 to TRBJ2-1; the D call may be TRBD1 or TRBD2 (5 bases each). CDR1 and CDR2 (germline): DFQATT, SNEGSKA (reference sequence). V lost 5 bases and J 6 bases, leaving 14 bases between the germline ends. This CDR3 has 13 amino acids. CDR3 in amino acids: CSASGTDINEQFF. The CDR3 coding sequence is TGCAGTGCTTCCGGGACGGACATCAATGAGCAGTTCTTC.

This clonotype showed up many times. The chain couples TRBV7-2 to TRBJ2-7; D is unresolved. Germline-derived CDR1 and CDR2 are SGHTA and FQGNSA. Trimming removed 5 bases at V and 1 base at J, with 6 bases between. CDR3 length equals 12 residues. The CDR3: CASSPLSYEQYF. DNA of the CDR3: TGTGCCAGCAGCCCCTTATCCTACGAGCAGTACTTC.